The 17 T cell receptor beta chains presented below share a single source sample, sequenced in a study of cytomegalovirus exposure and HLA in healthy donors. The PCR ran on 60 Vbeta and 13 Jbeta primers. TCRdb's copy holds only in-frame clones and misses some; the assay was immunoSEQ multiplex PCR. The sample has around 94,000 clones; over 65% are singletons. The source material was PBMCs. The receptors come from a man aged 25-45 years in good health and CMV-seronegative.

The V gene is TRBV6-6, the J gene TRBJ2-3; no definite D call. Germline V CDR1 and CDR2: MNHNY, SVGAGI (reference sequence). The CDR3 sequence is 16 residues long. The V and J ends lost 2 bases and 0 bases respectively, with 12 bases between them. CDR3 nucleotides: TGTGCCAGCAGTTACGCAGACAACCCTAGCACAGATACGCAGTATTTT. It translates to CASSYADNPSTDTQYF.

V and J are TRBV28 and TRBJ2-7; D is uncertain. V lost 2 bases and J lost 3, with 8 bases in between. Germline CDR1 MDHEN, CDR2 SYDVKM. The length of the CDR3 is 13 residues. CDR3 region: CASSLVQSYEQYF. CDR3 DNA sequence: TGTGCCAGCAGTTTAGTACAGAGCTACGAGCAGTACTTC.

The chain links TRBV5-1 to TRBJ2-3; the match to TRBD2 covers 8 bases. This CDR3 has 15 amino acids. Germline V gives CDR1 SGHRS, CDR2 YFSETQ. V was clipped by 4 bases and J by 2 bases; unmatched bases: 6. DNA of the CDR3: TGCGCCAGCAGCCCCGGGACTAGTTACACAGATACGCAGTATTTT. Translation gives CASSPGTSYTDTQYF.

This clone was observed a handful of times. The rearrangement links TRBV29-1 to TRBJ2-5, with 10 bases lining up with TRBD1. After removal of 7 bases from V and 6 bases from J, the junction contained 8 bases not matched to a gene. CDR3 length: 13 residues. CDR1 is SQVTM, CDR2 ANQGSEA, per germline. CDR3 coding DNA: TGCAGCGCGATCCGGGACAGGGGTCAGACCCAGTACTTC. It translates to CSAIRDRGQTQYF.

This clone has just a few counts. J is TRBJ2-2 and V is TRBV9; the D is unclear. From germline, CDR1 is SGDLS and CDR2 YYNGEE. The CDR3 runs 13 residues. The V and J ends lost 7 bases and 1 base respectively, with 8 bases between them. The CDR3 region is CASQPGNTGELFF. The CDR3 DNA reads as TGTGCCAGCCAACCAGGGAACACCGGGGAGCTGTTTTTT. The full variable domain, in which reference TRBV9 and TRBJ2-2 provide the parts outside the CDR3, is DSGVTQTPKHLITATGQRVTLRCSPRSGDLSVYWYQQSLDQGLQFLIQYYNGEERAKGNILERFSAQQFPDLHSELNLSSLELGDSALYFCASQPGNTGELFFGEGSRLTVL.

The chain has TRBV19 and TRBJ1-5; D is unresolved. Germline assignment: CDR1 LNHDA and CDR2 SQIVND (reference sequence). V shed 5 bases and J shed 3 bases, with 5 bases lying between them. The CDR3 consists of 12 residues. In DNA, the CDR3 is TGTGCCAGTAGTCCGTTCAATCAGCCCCAGCATTTT. It codes for CASSPFNQPQHF.

The chain carries TRBV7-9 and TRBJ1-4, with TRBD1 matching 7 bases. V lost 2 bases and J lost 5; bases outside the gene matches: 5. CDR3 length equals 15 residues. Germline V gene data show CDR1 as SEHNR and CDR2 as FQNEAQ (reference sequence). CDR3: CASSLSGQLNEKLFF. In DNA, the CDR3 is TGTGCCAGCAGCTTATCGGGACAGCTGAATGAAAAACTGTTTTTT.

The rearrangement joins TRBV10-3 to TRBJ1-5; no clear D. This CDR3 has 16 residues. The germline V gene encodes CDR1 ENHRY and CDR2 SYGVKD. The V gene lost 0 bases and the J gene lost 1 base, with 10 bases spanning the gap. CDR3 sequence: CAISESEQTSNQPQHF. In DNA, the CDR3 is TGTGCCATCAGTGAGTCGGAACAGACCAGCAATCAGCCCCAGCATTTT.

The gene calls are TRBV4-1 and TRBJ1-5; no firm D call. V lost 3 bases to trimming and J lost 3 bases, with 12 bases between them. The CDR3 is 15 residues long. Germline lookup yields CDR1 MGHRA and CDR2 YSYEKL. DNA for the CDR3: TGCGCCAGCAGCCACCTCTACGGGGACAATCAGCCCCAGCATTTT. Its protein is CASSHLYGDNQPQHF.

This chain connects TRBV7-2 to TRBJ2-1; 12 positions agree with TRBD2. Germline CDR1 reads SGHTA; CDR2 reads FQGNSA. CDR3 size: 15 residues. V trimming: 4 bases; J trimming: 6 bases; junction bases outside the gene matches: 4. The CDR3 protein is CASSSRTSGVNEQFF. CDR3 in DNA: TGTGCCAGCAGCTCCCGGACTAGCGGGGTCAATGAGCAGTTCTTC. The whole variable domain, remainder taken from reference TRBV7-2 and TRBJ2-1, is GAGVSQSPSNKVTEKGKDVELRCDPISGHTALYWYRQSLGQGLEFLIYFQGNSAPDKSGLPSDRFSAERTGGSVSTLTIQRTQQEDSAVYLCASSSRTSGVNEQFFGPGTRLTVL.

V usage is TRBV6-1 and J usage is TRBJ2-4; 9 bases agree with TRBD1. CDR1 and CDR2 from the germline V gene are MNHNS and SASEGT. CDR3 size: 15 residues. The junction had 5 bases not matched to a gene; V was cut back by 2 bases and J by 6 bases. The chain's CDR3 is CASSENPGQGNIQYF. DNA of the CDR3: TGTGCCAGCAGTGAAAATCCGGGACAGGGAAACATTCAGTACTTC.

CDR3 residues: CAWKLGGTDTQYF. CDR3 nucleotides: TGTGCCTGGAAATTGGGAGGGACAGATACGCAGTATTTT. The J gene is TRBJ2-3, the V gene TRBV30, with 7 bases that match TRBD2. The V gene end was trimmed by 4 bases and the J gene end by 3 bases; junction bases not matched to a gene: 4. In germline, CDR1 is GTSNPN, CDR2 SVGIG (reference sequence). The CDR3 spans 13 residues.

A word on this clone: Sequence at one end of the junction differs from germline and may be a read error. V and J are TRBV7-9 and TRBJ2-7; D unclear. Germline CDR1 SEHNR, CDR2 FQNEAQ (reference sequence). The CDR3 has 11 residues. The CDR3 region is CSSSPHYEQYF. In DNA, the CDR3 is TGTTCCAGCAGCCCCCACTACGAGCAGTACTTC.

The genes are TRBV11-1 and TRBJ1-4; 8 bases agree with TRBD1. Per the germline V gene, CDR1 is SGHAT and CDR2 is FQDESV (reference sequence). V was clipped by 4 bases and J by 8 bases; unmatched bases: 6. CDR3 length: 14 residues. DNA of the CDR3: TGTGCCAGCAGCTCCGGGACAGGCTCAGAAAAACTGTTTTTT. This translates into CASSSGTGSEKLFF.

Here the CDR3 reads CASRDFFTDTQYF. Written as DNA, the CDR3 is TGTGCCAGCAGGGACTTTTTCACAGATACGCAGTATTTT. The gene calls are TRBV6-1 and TRBJ2-3; D perhaps matches TRBD2 (5 bases). There are 13 residues in the CDR3. V lost 6 bases, J lost 2 bases, and 9 bases lay in between. Looked up from germline, CDR1 is MNHNS and CDR2 is SASEGT.

The chain combines TRBV14 with TRBJ2-1, with D possibly TRBD1 on 5 matching bases. The CDR3 extends over 15 amino acids. Between the trimmed V and J ends, which lost 6 bases and 7 bases, there was a span of 19 bases. CDR1 SGHDN and CDR2 FVKESK come from the germline V gene. CDR3 nucleotides: TGTGCCAGCAGGGACAAGTATGGAGCTAAAAATGAGCAGTTCTTC. It translates to CASRDKYGAKNEQFF.

This clone turned up a few times. The rearrangement links TRBV6-5 to TRBJ1-5, with 9 bases lining up with TRBD1. J gave up 1 base and V 8 bases, and 0 bases lay outside the gene matches. The CDR3 consists of 13 residues. Germline V lookup: CDR1 MNHEY, CDR2 SVGAGI. The DNA of the CDR3 is TGTGCCAGCGGACAGGGGAGCAATCAGCCCCAGCATTTT. Translated: CASGQGSNQPQHF.